This record concerns one T cell receptor (beta chain) sequence. As yet, its antigen is unknown. TCRdb keeps only in-frame clones here, not all; method: immunoSEQ multiplex PCR. The repertoire holds over 100,000 clones, with 91% as singletons. V was shortened by 0 bases and J by 2 bases, with 11 bases between the two germline ends. CDR3 length: 15 residues. Germline V gene sequence: CDR1 SGHNT, CDR2 YYREEE (reference sequence). This sample is part of a study of T cell responses to AZD1222 COVID-19 vaccine. The study, taken as a whole, reports: Repertoire sampling happened only post peak T cell response. The breadth and depth of Spike-specific TCRs increased once two AZD1222 doses had been given. Vaccine-associated CD4 TCRs ranged over spike, dominating at 160-218 and 743-854. Reportedly, nearly half the spike-specific TCRs target unmutated variant regions.

This clonotype was sampled from an adult in good health. The rearrangement uses TRBV5-4 and TRBJ1-1, with D maybe TRBD1 (6 bases). The sequences come from peripheral blood, collected on day 0 of AZD1222 vaccination. The CDR3, as DNA: TGTGCCAGCAGCTTGGGCAGAGGGGGAAACACTGAAGCTTTCTTT. Encoded protein: CASSLGRGGNTEAFF.